A single sample is the source of the 11 T cell receptor beta chains below, sequenced in a study of immune characterization of retroperitoneal liposarcoma. MiXCR, run by TCRdb on the PCR reads, gives a single entry per CDR3 protein. The table lists roughly 7,300 distinct CDR3 sequences, roughly 30% of them singletons, with over 11% in the top ten. Sequenced material: blood. These receptors were obtained from a male donor with retroperitoneal liposarcoma.

This clonotype is large. The chain links TRBV6-1 to TRBJ2-1; D gene unclear. The closer fit of TRBJ2-7 to the DNA end suggests the J call may be wrong. The CDR3 is 13 residues long. In germline, CDR1 is MNHNS, CDR2 SASEGT. The CDR3 sequence is CASNRPTPHEQYF. For the CDR3, the DNA is TGTGCCAGCAACCGACCCACGCCCCACGAGCAGTACTTC.

This clonotype was detected only a few times. The chain recombines TRBV12-3 or TRBV12-4 with TRBJ2-1, with 9 bases fitting TRBD2. This CDR3 has 15 residues. With V trimmed by 5 bases and J by 5 bases, 7 bases remained unmatched. The CDR3 here is CASSPREGINNEQFF. CDR3 coding DNA: TGTGCCAGCAGTCCGCGGGAGGGTATAAACAATGAGCAGTTCTTC.

The chain has TRBV30 and TRBJ2-3; no definite D call. Germline V lookup: CDR1 GTSNPN, CDR2 SVGIG (reference sequence). Trimming stripped 2 bases from V and 0 bases from J, with 9 bases between. This CDR3 comprises 14 residues. CDR3 in DNA: TGTGCCTGGAGTCTATGGAGTAGCACAGATACGCAGTATTTT. Residues: CAWSLWSSTDTQYF.

This sequence joins TRBV7-2 and TRBJ2-3, with no clear D. Germline CDR1 and CDR2: SGHTA and FQGNSA. V gave up 0 bases and J gave up 6 bases, with 7 bases separating them. This CDR3 is built from 13 residues. The CDR3 DNA sequence: TGTGCCAGCAGCTTAGCGCTTTCCGATACGCAGTATTTT. It specifies CASSLALSDTQYF.

This clonotype is large (0.1 to 1%) within its sample. The J gene is TRBJ2-5, the V gene TRBV6-1; 9 nucleotides match TRBD2. CDR1 is MNHNS and CDR2 is SASEGT in the germline V gene. The CDR3 extends over 17 amino acids. The V and J ends lost 7 bases and 5 bases, in that order; junction bases with no gene match: 17. CDR3: CASIEIRPAGGLETQYF. The CDR3 DNA is TGTGCCAGCATCGAAATTAGGCCGGCGGGAGGGCTCGAGACCCAGTACTTC.

The chain carries TRBV3-1 and TRBJ1-6, with 7 bases that match TRBD1. The junction had 7 bases not matched to a gene; V was cut back by 1 base and J by 10 bases. The CDR3 has 15 amino acids. The V gene's germline CDR1 is LGHDT and CDR2 YNNKEL (reference sequence). In DNA, the CDR3 is TGTGCCAGCAGCCAAGCGCCGGGACAGAACTCACCCCTCCACTTT. Its translation is CASSQAPGQNSPLHF.

This clonotype appeared many times. The chain has TRBV27 and TRBJ2-1; D may correspond to TRBD1 or TRBD2 (6 bases each). Judging by the DNA end, TRBJ2-5 fits better; the J call may be wrong. This CDR3 spans 13 amino acids. In germline, CDR1 is MNHEY, CDR2 SMNVEV (reference sequence). In nucleotides, the CDR3 is TGTGCCAGCAGTTGGGGGGCAGGGGAGACCCAGTACTTC. Its protein product is CASSWGAGETQYF.

Turning to this clonotype: The CDR3 does not close with the conserved phenylalanine or tryptophan, likely indicating a read error. This rearrangement joins TRBV6-6 to TRBJ1-2; perhaps TRBD1 as D (5 bases). Trimming took off 10 bases at V and 3 bases at J, with 18 bases between the two ends. The CDR3 has 14 residues. Germline loops: CDR1 MNHNY, CDR2 SVGAGI (reference sequence). CDR3 nucleotide sequence: TGTGCCATCTGGGGGGAGGGAACCCACTATGGCTACACCATC. It translates to CAIWGEGTHYGYTI.

By sample fraction, this clonotype is medium-sized. This rearrangement joins TRBV12-3 or TRBV12-4 to TRBJ2-4, with D unresolved. V lost 2 bases to trimming and J lost 9 bases, with 20 bases between them. This CDR3 is 16 amino acids long. CDR3 in amino acids: CASSLSPLPQVGIQYF. The CDR3 DNA reads as TGTGCCAGCAGTTTATCTCCTCTTCCCCAAGTAGGCATTCAGTACTTC.

For the CDR3, the DNA is TGTGCCAGCAGCGTATCCACGCTTGGGTCCAATGAGCAGTTCTTC. Translation gives CASSVSTLGSNEQFF. The chain employs TRBV6-1 and TRBJ2-1, with D unresolved. The ends were cut back, 6 bases at V and 6 bases at J, with 18 bases in the middle. The germline CDR1 and CDR2 sequences are MNHNS and SASEGT. The CDR3 has 15 amino acids.

Sample share makes this clonotype medium-sized. This sequence joins TRBV10-1 and TRBJ2-1, with D tentatively TRBD1 (5 bases). CDR3 size: 17 residues. V dropped 2 bases and J dropped 1 base, with 15 bases sitting between them. The V gene's germline CDR1 is WNHNN and CDR2 SYGVQD (reference sequence). DNA for the CDR3: TGCGCCAGCAGTGAGCTCTCAGGGCAGGGATCCTACAATGAGCAGTTCTTC. This translates into CASSELSGQGSYNEQFF.